The 19 T cell receptor beta chains given below trace back to one sample, sequenced in a study of cytomegalovirus exposure and HLA in healthy donors. Vbeta (60) and Jbeta (13) primers were used in the PCR. Libraries were prepared by immunoSEQ multiplex PCR; TCRdb keeps only in-frame clonotypes and omits some of them. The data contain around 130,000 clones, approximately 82% of them seen just once; the ten biggest clones take up around 3%. The sample taken for sequencing was PBMCs. These receptors were obtained from a woman under 30 in good health and CMV-seropositive.

The rearrangement uses TRBV7-9 and TRBJ2-7; TRBD1 matches 9 bases. Per the germline V gene, CDR1 is SEHNR and CDR2 is FQNEAQ (reference sequence). This CDR3 is 15 amino acids long. The V and J ends lost 4 bases and 3 bases, in that order; junction bases with no gene match: 7. CDR3 amino acids: CASSSSRDRDYEQYF. CDR3 bases: TGTGCCAGCAGCTCATCCCGGGACAGGGACTACGAGCAGTACTTC.

This chain joins TRBV20-1 and TRBJ2-1; D call uncertain. Germline-derived CDR1 and CDR2 are DFQATT and SNEGSKA (reference sequence). Trimming removed 3 bases at V and 7 bases at J, with 4 bases between. The CDR3 is 10 residues long. CDR3 DNA: TGCAGTGCTAGGAGGAATGAGCAGTTCTTC. Protein: CSARRNEQFF.

The table lists this clone with a count of one. The genes are TRBV6-6 and TRBJ1-4, with a tentative D call TRBD1 (6 bases). Per germline, CDR1 MNHNY and CDR2 SVGAGI (reference sequence). V lost 2 bases and J 8 bases, leaving 18 bases between the germline ends. This CDR3 has 16 residues. The CDR3 DNA reads as TGTGCCAGCAGTTACCCGGTCCCGGGACATCCAGAAAAACTGTTTTTT. Protein: CASSYPVPGHPEKLFF.

This chain joins TRBV6-5 and TRBJ2-2, with TRBD2 matching 13 bases. In germline, CDR1 is MNHEY, CDR2 SVGAGI. This CDR3 is 15 amino acids long. The V segment lost 6 bases and the J segment 9 bases; nucleotides outside the gene matches: 7. The CDR3 nucleotides read TGTGCCAGCAGGTCGACTAGCGGGGGGTTCCGGGAGCTGTTTTTT. Amino acid sequence: CASRSTSGGFRELFF.

CDR3: CASSLGTGGNQPQHF. CDR3 bases: TGCGCCAGCAGCTTGGGGACAGGAGGCAATCAGCCCCAGCATTTT. The J gene is TRBJ1-5, the V gene TRBV5-1; 7 positions agree with TRBD1. This CDR3 comprises 15 residues. Looked up from germline, CDR1 is SGHRS and CDR2 is YFSETQ. V lost 0 bases to trimming and J lost 2 bases; unmatched junction nucleotides: 2.

This sequence joins TRBV5-1 and TRBJ2-2; maybe TRBD1 (5 bases). The CDR3 totals 15 residues. Trimming stripped 2 bases from V and 2 bases from J, with 10 bases between. Germline-derived CDR1 and CDR2 are SGHRS and YFSETQ. CDR3 sequence reads: CASSFLDTNTGELFF. CDR3 bases: TGCGCCAGCAGCTTTTTGGACACTAACACCGGGGAGCTGTTTTTT.

This clone was observed a single time. The chain uses TRBV25-1 and TRBJ2-7, with 8 bases aligning to TRBD1. CDR1 and CDR2 from the germline V gene are MGHDK and SYGVNS. The CDR3 totals 15 residues. The J segment lost 5 bases and the V segment lost 5 bases, leaving 11 bases of the junction unmatched. CDR3 DNA sequence: TGTGCCAGCAGTCTCAGGGGGCGCACGTCGGACGAGCAGTACTTC. Residues: CASSLRGRTSDEQYF.

CDR3 in amino acids: CASSDLPRQGAYNEQFF. In nucleotides, the CDR3 is TGTGCCAGCAGTGACCTACCCCGACAGGGGGCCTACAATGAGCAGTTCTTC. The J gene is TRBJ2-1, the V gene TRBV27; 9 nucleotides align to TRBD1. Trimming took 5 bases from V and 2 from J; bases not matched to a gene: 10. The CDR3 length is 17 residues. In germline, CDR1 is MNHEY, CDR2 SMNVEV (reference sequence).

This rearrangement joins TRBV10-3 to TRBJ1-5; D is perhaps TRBD1 (5 bases). Looked up from germline, CDR1 is ENHRY and CDR2 is SYGVKD. The CDR3 contains 18 residues. Trimming took off 0 bases at V and 4 bases at J, with 19 bases between the two ends. DNA for the CDR3: TGTGCCATCAGTGAGTCGGGACGACAAAATCGGGGGAATCAGCCCCAGCATTTT. Translated, it gives CAISESGRQNRGNQPQHF.

This chain uses TRBV6-1 with TRBJ2-1; TRBD2 aligns across 14 bases. Looked up from germline, CDR1 is MNHNS and CDR2 is SASEGT. V was clipped by 0 bases and J by 8 bases; unmatched bases: 6. CDR3 length: 17 amino acids. CDR3 sequence: CASSEAMTSGGVDEQFF. CDR3 coding DNA: TGTGCCAGCAGTGAAGCTATGACTAGCGGGGGGGTGGATGAGCAGTTCTTC.

This rearrangement joins TRBV10-3 to TRBJ1-2; no firm D call. Trimming removed 3 bases at V and 5 bases at J, with 13 bases between. The germline V gene encodes CDR1 ENHRY and CDR2 SYGVKD. The CDR3 spans 14 residues. The CDR3 coding sequence is TGTGCCATCAGTGACCTTACAGCAACGTATGGCTACACCTTC. It is translated as CAISDLTATYGYTF.

The gene calls are TRBV5-1 and TRBJ1-3, with TRBD1 identical over 8 bases. The germline gives CDR1 SGHRS, CDR2 YFSETQ. Trimming at V came to 0 bases and at J to 4 bases, leaving 6 bases not matched to a gene. CDR3 length: 16 amino acids. In DNA, the CDR3 is TGCGCCAGCAGCTTGGGGGCAGGGGGCTACGGAAACACCATATATTTT. This codes for CASSLGAGGYGNTIYF.

The chain recombines TRBV9 with TRBJ2-3; 12 positions match TRBD2. Germline CDR1 is SGDLS and CDR2 is YYNGEE. The V and J ends lost 1 base and 0 bases, in that order; junction bases with no gene match: 6. This CDR3 comprises 18 residues. In nucleotides, the CDR3 is TGTGCCAGCAGCGTATCTCTAGCGGGGGGGTCTAGCACAGATACGCAGTATTTT. It is translated as CASSVSLAGGSSTDTQYF.

The chain employs TRBV10-2 and TRBJ2-7; the match to TRBD1 covers 9 bases. With V trimmed by 5 bases and J by 2 bases, 4 bases remained unmatched. Germline V gives CDR1 WSHSY, CDR2 SAAADI. The CDR3 totals 14 residues. The DNA of the CDR3 is TGCGCCAGCAGTTGGACAGGGGCACCCTACGAGCAGTACTTC. It is translated as CASSWTGAPYEQYF.

The V and J genes are TRBV23-1 and TRBJ1-3; D is unclear. TRBV23-1 is an ORF for which the function is uncertain. CDR3 length equals 17 residues. V was clipped by 7 bases and J by 0 bases, with 19 bases between them. The CDR3 bases are TGCGCCAGCACTCTCATCATCCGGCGGCCCTCTGGAAACACCATATATTTT. This encodes CASTLIIRRPSGNTIYF.

The chain's CDR3 is CASSQGLTGTGELFF. DNA for the CDR3: TGTGCCAGCAGCCAGGGCCTAACAGGAACCGGGGAGCTGTTTTTT. This rearrangement joins TRBV6-5 to TRBJ2-2; the D gene is possibly TRBD1 (5 bases). CDR1 MNHEY and CDR2 SVGAGI come from the germline V gene. V was clipped by 6 bases and J by 5 bases, with 16 bases between them. The CDR3 runs 15 residues.

There are a few counts of this clone. The CDR3 loop is CASSRTAGFRPGEQYF. The CDR3 DNA reads TGTGCCAGCAGCCGAACGGCCGGGTTTAGGCCGGGCGAGCAGTACTTC. This sequence joins TRBV7-3 and TRBJ2-7, with D hard to call. The germline V and J ends were trimmed by 5 bases and 6 bases, with 23 bases remaining between them. Per the germline V gene, CDR1 is SGHTA and CDR2 is FQGTGA. The CDR3 extends over 16 amino acids.

The rearrangement joins TRBV6-5 to TRBJ2-7; D is possibly TRBD2 (6 bases). Germline lookup yields CDR1 MNHEY and CDR2 SVGAGI. The CDR3 is 14 residues long. V was shortened by 5 bases and J by 1 base, with 12 bases between the two germline ends. The CDR3 loop reads CASSAGGPSYEQYF. The CDR3 DNA sequence: TGTGCCAGCAGTGCCGGGGGACCATCCTACGAGCAGTACTTC.

The V call is TRBV19, the J call TRBJ2-2; possible D gene TRBD1, 6 bases. Germline lookup yields CDR1 LNHDA and CDR2 SQIVND (reference sequence). The CDR3 runs to 15 residues. V dropped 4 bases and J dropped 6 bases, with 15 bases sitting between them. The DNA of the CDR3 is TGTGCCAGTAGTAGCAGGACAGAGGGCGCCGGGGAGCTGTTTTTT. Amino acids: CASSSRTEGAGELFF.